The 32 T cell receptor beta chains given below trace back to one sample, sequenced in a study of OX40 agonist ivuxolimab in advanced cancers. Generated by immunoSEQ multiplex PCR, the TCRdb table keeps only in-frame clones and is missing some. The sample includes roughly 59,000 clones, around 92% seen only once; the top ten take roughly 13%. This sample comprised CD4+ or CD8+ T cells sorted from blood, obtained in a trial of the OX40 agonist ivuxolimab. Source of these receptors: an adult with an advanced solid tumor such as melanoma, head and neck, liver or kidney cancer.

The rearrangement uses TRBV5-4 and TRBJ2-7; 7 bases line up with TRBD2. The junction had 13 bases not matched to a gene; V was cut back by 3 bases and J by 7 bases. The CDR3 sequence is 15 residues long. CDR1 SGHNT and CDR2 YYREEE come from the germline V gene (reference sequence). CDR3 sequence reads: CASSSGRTDVREQYF. CDR3 bases: TGTGCCAGCAGCTCCGGGAGGACTGACGTACGTGAGCAGTACTTC.

V and J are TRBV7-9 and TRBJ2-7, with 14 positions matching TRBD2. With V trimmed by 4 bases and J by 5 bases, 4 bases remained unmatched. The CDR3 consists of 15 residues. The germline V gene encodes CDR1 SEHNR and CDR2 FQNEAQ (reference sequence). CDR3 bases: TGTGCCAGCAGCTGGGGACTAGCGGGAGTTGACGAGCAGTACTTC. Translating it yields CASSWGLAGVDEQYF.

The chain carries TRBV9 and TRBJ2-3, with 8 positions matching TRBD2. Losses at the gene ends were 0 bases for V and 3 bases for J; bases not matched to a gene: 3. The CDR3 runs to 15 residues. The germline V gene encodes CDR1 SGDLS and CDR2 YYNGEE. CDR3 DNA sequence: TGTGCCAGCAGCGTAGCGGGGGGGTTAACAGATACGCAGTATTTT. It translates to CASSVAGGLTDTQYF. Drawing the rest from reference TRBV9 and TRBJ2-3, the complete variable domain is DSGVTQTPKHLITATGQRVTLRCSPRSGDLSVYWYQQSLDQGLQFLIQYYNGEERAKGNILERFSAQQFPDLHSELNLSSLELGDSALYFCASSVAGGLTDTQYFGPGTRLTVL.

The CDR3 is CALSTGWGEAFF. CDR3 coding DNA: TGTGCCCTTTCGACCGGATGGGGTGAAGCTTTCTTT. V and J are TRBV19 and TRBJ1-1; no firm D call. Germline CDR1 LNHDA, CDR2 SQIVND (reference sequence). The CDR3 is 12 residues long. The V end was cut by 11 bases, the J end by 7 bases, with 17 bases between.

CDR3: CASSRASGLADLVEQYF. CDR3 in DNA: TGTGCCAGCAGCCGGGCGTCGGGGCTAGCGGACTTGGTCGAGCAGTACTTC. The chain uses TRBV7-6 and TRBJ2-7; 7 bases align to TRBD2. The germline CDR1 and CDR2 sequences are SGHVS and FNYEAQ. V shed 5 bases, J shed 6 bases, and the junction held 19 bases outside the gene matches. CDR3 length: 17 amino acids.

CDR3 sequence (DNA): TGTGCTAGTGGTTTGTCCCCTAGCGGGAGACGCAATGAGCAGTTCTTC. Residues: CASGLSPSGRRNEQFF. The chain combines TRBV12-5 with TRBJ2-1; 10 bases line up with TRBD2. The CDR3 runs 16 residues. J gave up 6 bases and V 2 bases, and 7 bases lay outside the gene matches. The germline CDR1 and CDR2 sequences are LGHNT and FRNRAP. The full variable domain, in which reference TRBV12-5 and TRBJ2-1 provide the parts outside the CDR3, is DARVTQTPRHKVTEMGQEVTMRCQPILGHNTVFWYRQTMMQGLELLAYFRNRAPLDDSGMPKDRFSAEMPDATLATLKIQPSEPRDSAVYFCASGLSPSGRRNEQFFGPGTRLTVL.

J is TRBJ2-7 and V is TRBV4-1; D call uncertain. Trimming stripped 1 base from V and 3 bases from J, with 10 bases between. Germline CDR1 MGHRA, CDR2 YSYEKL. The CDR3 has 14 residues. The CDR3 protein is CASSQAIGDYEQYF. The CDR3 DNA reads as TGCGCCAGCAGCCAAGCGATTGGAGACTACGAGCAGTACTTC.

In DNA form, the CDR3 reads TGTGCCAGTAGTATCCGGCCAGCGGGAGTTTCGAACAATGAGCAGTTCTTC. It yields the protein CASSIRPAGVSNNEQFF. The chain links TRBV19 to TRBJ2-1, with 8 bases fitting TRBD2. The CDR3 is 17 amino acids. V lost 3 bases and J lost 5; bases outside the gene matches: 12. Per germline, CDR1 LNHDA and CDR2 SQIVND (reference sequence).

The chain couples TRBV4-1 to TRBJ1-1; 8 bases fit TRBD1. V dropped 3 bases and J dropped 4; count of bases not matched to a gene: 7. The CDR3 covers 15 residues. Germline-derived CDR1 and CDR2 are MGHRA and YSYEKL. The CDR3, as DNA: TGCGCCAGCAGCCACCTGACAGGGGTGGGCACTGAAGCTTTCTTT. As protein: CASSHLTGVGTEAFF.

The CDR3 region is CASSYGRNTEAFF. Written as DNA, the CDR3 is TGTGCCAGCAGTTACGGCAGGAACACTGAAGCTTTCTTT. The V gene is TRBV6-5, the J gene TRBJ1-1; no reliable D call. V was trimmed by 2 bases and J by 1 base, leaving 5 bases between them. The CDR3 extends over 13 amino acids. Germline loops: CDR1 MNHEY, CDR2 SVGAGI.

The chain combines TRBV7-3 with TRBJ1-1, with 9 bases that match TRBD1. V dropped 5 bases and J dropped 1; count of bases not matched to a gene: 11. CDR3 length equals 17 residues. Germline loops: CDR1 SGHTA, CDR2 FQGTGA. CDR3 protein: CASSHTGGGIGNTEAFF. The CDR3 DNA follows: TGTGCCAGCAGCCATACAGGGGGCGGAATTGGGAACACTGAAGCTTTCTTT.

The rearrangement uses TRBV12-5 and TRBJ1-4; D uncertain. Between the trimmed V and J ends, which lost 0 bases and 7 bases, there was a span of 3 bases. CDR1 is LGHNT, CDR2 FRNRAP, per germline. This CDR3 is built from 12 residues. In nucleotides, the CDR3 is TGTGCTAGTGGTTTGGTAGGTGAAAAACTGTTTTTT. Protein: CASGLVGEKLFF.

The CDR3 region is CASSPLAGVEQFF. DNA for the CDR3: TGTGCCAGCAGCCCACTAGCGGGGGTGGAGCAGTTCTTC. V and J are TRBV7-9 and TRBJ2-1; TRBD2 aligns across 11 bases. V trimming: 5 bases; J trimming: 10 bases; junction bases outside the gene matches: 4. This CDR3 comprises 13 residues. Germline CDR1 reads SEHNR; CDR2 reads FQNEAQ (reference sequence). The variable domain in full, completed from reference TRBV7-9 and TRBJ2-1, reads DTGVSQNPRHKITKRGQNVTFRCDPISEHNRLYWYRQTLGQGPEFLTYFQNEAQLEKSRLLSDRFSAERPKGSFSTLEIQRTEQGDSAMYLCASSPLAGVEQFFGPGTRLTVL.

The rearrangement joins TRBV9 to TRBJ2-2, with 9 bases aligning to TRBD1. V shed 1 base, J shed 2 bases, and the junction held 6 bases outside the gene matches. The CDR3 sequence is 17 residues long. Germline-derived CDR1 and CDR2 are SGDLS and YYNGEE. DNA for the CDR3: TGTGCCAGCAGCGTATGGACGGGACAGGGTAACACCGGGGAGCTGTTTTTT. It specifies CASSVWTGQGNTGELFF.

The gene calls are TRBV7-9 and TRBJ2-5; D perhaps matches TRBD1 (6 bases). CDR3 length: 14 amino acids. The germline CDR1 and CDR2 sequences are SEHNR and FQNEAQ (reference sequence). Trimming cost V 1 base and J 5 bases, with 11 bases left between them. The DNA of the CDR3 is TGTGCCAGCAGCTTAGAGGGGGTCGGGGAGACCCAGTACTTC. Protein sequence: CASSLEGVGETQYF.

The rearrangement joins TRBV6-1 to TRBJ2-7; D gene ambiguous. The CDR3 sequence is 11 residues long. Germline V gene sequence: CDR1 MNHNS, CDR2 SASEGT. Between the trimmed V and J ends, which lost 8 bases and 0 bases, there was a span of 5 bases. Here the CDR3 reads CASERSYEQYF. The CDR3 coding sequence is TGTGCCAGCGAGCGCTCCTACGAGCAGTACTTC.

The gene calls are TRBV4-3 and TRBJ2-1, with 11 positions matching TRBD2. V lost 3 bases to trimming and J lost 4 bases; unmatched junction nucleotides: 8. CDR3 length equals 17 residues. Germline lookup yields CDR1 LGHNA and CDR2 YSLEER. CDR3 protein: CASSQTRLAGPYNEQFF. The CDR3 DNA is TGCGCCAGCAGCCAGACTCGACTAGCGGGACCATACAATGAGCAGTTCTTC.

This chain links TRBV6-5 with TRBJ1-1; D not resolved. The CDR3 loop spans 12 amino acids. Germline V gives CDR1 MNHEY, CDR2 SVGAGI. V was trimmed by 8 bases and J by 2 bases, leaving 9 bases between them. CDR3 amino acids: CASGVANTEAFF. In DNA, the CDR3 is TGTGCCAGCGGGGTCGCCAACACTGAAGCTTTCTTT.

The chain employs TRBV27 and TRBJ2-1, with D perhaps matching TRBD1 or TRBD2 (5 bases each). Germline V gene sequence: CDR1 MNHEY, CDR2 SMNVEV (reference sequence). The CDR3 has 13 amino acids. The V end was cut by 0 bases, the J end by 12 bases, with 12 bases between. The CDR3 nucleotides read TGTGCCAGCAGTTTATCCGGGGCCGCGGGGCAGTTCTTC. This codes for CASSLSGAAGQFF.

The chain couples TRBV7-6 to TRBJ2-3; 7 bases agree with TRBD1. The CDR3 spans 17 residues. Trimming at V came to 5 bases and at J to 1 base, leaving 12 bases not matched to a gene. CDR1 is SGHVS, CDR2 FNYEAQ, per germline. In DNA form, the CDR3 reads TGTGCCAGCAGCCCAACTGTAACAGGGGTGGGCACAGATACGCAGTATTTT. As protein: CASSPTVTGVGTDTQYF. The whole variable domain, filled in from reference TRBV7-6 and TRBJ2-3, reads GAGVSQSPRYKVTKRGQDVALRCDPISGHVSLYWYRQALGQGPEFLTYFNYEAQQDKSGLPNDRFSAERPEGSISTLTIQRTEQRDSAMYRCASSPTVTGVGTDTQYFGPGTRLTVL.

The V gene is TRBV15, the J gene TRBJ2-5, with 8 bases matching TRBD1. Gene TRBJ2-7 matches the end of the DNA better, so the J call may be wrong. Per germline, CDR1 LNHNV and CDR2 YYDKDF (reference sequence). The CDR3 consists of 13 residues. As DNA, the CDR3 is TGTGCCACCAGCGGAGGACAGGGCGACGAGCAGTACTTC. This codes for CATSGGQGDEQYF.

The table lists this clone with a count of one. CDR3 loop: CASSSLYSYNEQFF. The CDR3 nucleotides are TGTGCCAGCAGCTCCTTGTACTCCTACAATGAGCAGTTCTTC. This chain joins TRBV7-2 and TRBJ2-1; the D is unclear. The V end was cut by 4 bases, the J end by 0 bases, with 7 bases between. The germline gives CDR1 SGHTA, CDR2 FQGNSA. CDR3 size: 14 residues.

The rearrangement uses TRBV4-3 and TRBJ2-7; the match to TRBD2 covers 9 bases. V lost 0 bases to trimming and J lost 1 base; unmatched junction nucleotides: 4. CDR1 and CDR2 from the germline V gene are LGHNA and YSLEER. The CDR3 runs 16 residues. The DNA of the CDR3 is TGCGCCAGCAGCCAAGAAGGTAGCGGGGGTTCCTACGAGCAGTACTTC. This sequence encodes CASSQEGSGGSYEQYF.

The chain combines TRBV6-6 with TRBJ2-7; D unclear. Trimming took off 5 bases at V and 0 bases at J, with 14 bases between the two ends. The CDR3 has 15 amino acids. The germline gives CDR1 MNHNY, CDR2 SVGAGI (reference sequence). The DNA of the CDR3 is TGTGCCAGCAGTCCGCCCGGCTTGATCTCCTACGAGCAGTACTTC. As protein: CASSPPGLISYEQYF.

The gene calls are TRBV21-1 and TRBJ2-7; the table assigns TRBD2, which was not confirmed against the DNA. TRBV21-1 is a pseudogene locus. CDR3 length: 12 amino acids. The CDR3 coding sequence is TGTGCCGGTTTACTAGTCTCCTACGAGCAGTACTTC. Its protein product is CAGLLVSYEQYF.

This chain connects TRBV5-6 to TRBJ2-3; tentatively, D is TRBD1 (6 bases). This CDR3 has 12 residues. V dropped 2 bases and J dropped 6 bases, with 7 bases sitting between them. Germline V CDR1 and CDR2: SGHDT, YYEEEE. The CDR3 DNA is TGTGCCAGCAGCTTTACAGGGGATACGCAGTATTTT. This codes for CASSFTGDTQYF.

The chain combines TRBV6-1 with TRBJ2-7; maybe TRBD1 (5 bases). Trimming took 9 bases from V and 0 from J, leaving 9 bases between them. The germline V gene has CDR1 MNHNS and CDR2 SASEGT. The CDR3 runs to 12 residues. The CDR3 nucleotides are TGTGCCAGTGACGACAGCTCCTACGAGCAGTACTTC. As protein: CASDDSSYEQYF.

CDR3 loop: CAISESDGYTF. The DNA for the CDR3 is TGTGCCATCAGTGAGTCTGATGGCTACACCTTC. The chain combines TRBV10-3 with TRBJ1-2; D is unclear. The CDR3 loop spans 11 amino acids. The ends were cut back, 0 bases at V and 6 bases at J, with 2 bases in the middle. Per the germline V gene, CDR1 is ENHRY and CDR2 is SYGVKD.

The genes are TRBV9 and TRBJ2-1; D is possibly TRBD2 (5 bases). In germline, CDR1 is SGDLS, CDR2 YYNGEE. Deletions cut 0 bases from V and 4 bases from J, with 11 bases between. This CDR3 comprises 15 residues. This CDR3 is CASSVGGGPYNEQFF. Here the CDR3 DNA reads TGTGCCAGCAGCGTAGGTGGAGGTCCTTACAATGAGCAGTTCTTC.

This chain connects TRBV2 to TRBJ1-1, with TRBD1 identical over 7 bases. The CDR3 runs 13 residues. From germline, CDR1 is SNHLY and CDR2 FYNNEI. The CDR3 DNA reads TGTGGCTACGGGGACAGCCTAAACACTGAAGCTTTCTTT. Its translation is CGYGDSLNTEAFF.

The genes are TRBV7-9 and TRBJ2-7; tentatively, D is TRBD1 or TRBD2 (5 bases each). The V end lost 4 bases, the J end lost 2 bases, and 6 bases lay between the germline ends. Per germline, CDR1 SEHNR and CDR2 FQNEAQ (reference sequence). The CDR3 is 12 residues long. The CDR3 region has the DNA TGTGCCAGCAGCTGGGGGACCTACGAGCAGTACTTC. Its protein is CASSWGTYEQYF.

The V call is TRBV5-6, the J call TRBJ2-1; 10 bases agree with TRBD1. The CDR3 loop spans 15 amino acids. The germline V gene has CDR1 SGHDT and CDR2 YYEEEE. Trimming took 4 bases from V and 3 from J; bases not matched to a gene: 4. This CDR3 is CASSPGTGVYNEQFF. CDR3 DNA sequence: TGTGCCAGCAGCCCCGGGACAGGGGTCTACAATGAGCAGTTCTTC.